This TCR beta chain stems from a study of blood T cell repertoires in COVID-19. Overall study: Specimens from acute and convalescent COVID-19 originated in the United States, Italy and Spain.

The CDR3 sequence is 13 residues long. V lost 3 bases, J lost 6 bases, and 11 bases lay in between. Germline V lookup: CDR1 MDHEN, CDR2 SYDVKM. Original processing methods: Amplification of reference gene primers provided the estimated nucleated cell counts. Profiling relied on immunoSEQ multiplex PCR, and the TCRdb table lists in-frame clones only, not all of them. V and J calls and clone size are copied from that table; D and trimming were computed from the DNA. The sample shows 20,000 to 30,000 clones, 75% to 85% of them seen only once. Sequenced material: peripheral blood. The sequence came from a man older than 75 with active or convalescent COVID-19. V gene TRBV28 combines with J gene TRBJ1-1; no clear D. The CDR3 here is CASSFVGRSEAFF. The CDR3 DNA reads TGTGCCAGCAGTTTTGTTGGGAGGTCTGAAGCTTTCTTT.